The T cell receptor beta chain described here comes from a study of T cells in Graves' hyperthyroidism and ophthalmopathy. General study results and limits: The majority of expanded thyroid clonotypes above 0.001 also appeared in blood.

This clonotype was picked up many times. Its antigen remains unknown. Germline loops: CDR1 SNHLY, CDR2 FYNNEI. The CDR3 extends over 17 amino acids. J gave up 5 bases and V 2 bases, and 11 bases lay outside the gene matches. Exclusions: uncontrolled infection, other autoimmune disease, pregnancy, lactation. For the diagnoses, clinical symptoms, serum thyroxine and TRAb, thyroid ultrasound and orbital computed tomography were used. It was 8.5 to 10 ml of fresh peripheral blood that supplied the PBMCs. Amplified TCR beta CDR3 regions derived from RNA transcripts. First-round RT-PCR with HTBI primers amplified the TCR CDR3 region. TCRdb recomputed calls from the multiplex PCR reads with MiXCR, one row per CDR3 protein. The top ten hold about an eighth of the sample, which has about 600,000 distinct CDR3 sequences, 14% seen once.

This receptor was identified in a woman aged 50 to 65 with Graves' ophthalmopathy. Sequenced: blood. The chain joins TRBV2 to TRBJ2-1; 8 bases align to TRBD2. CDR3 nucleotide sequence: TGTGCCAGCAGTGAAAATAGGCGGCGGGAGGTCGACAATGAGCAGTTCTTC. Its translation: CASSENRRREVDNEQFF.